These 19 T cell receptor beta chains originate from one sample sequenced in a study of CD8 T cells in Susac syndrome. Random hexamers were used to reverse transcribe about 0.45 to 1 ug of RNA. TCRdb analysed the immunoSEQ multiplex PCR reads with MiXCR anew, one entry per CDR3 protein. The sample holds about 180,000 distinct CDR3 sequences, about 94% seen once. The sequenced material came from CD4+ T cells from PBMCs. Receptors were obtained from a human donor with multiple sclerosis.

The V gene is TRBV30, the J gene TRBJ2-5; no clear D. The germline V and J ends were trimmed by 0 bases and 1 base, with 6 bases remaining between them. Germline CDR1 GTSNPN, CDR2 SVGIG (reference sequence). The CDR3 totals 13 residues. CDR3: CAWSVNSQETQYF. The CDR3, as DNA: TGTGCCTGGAGTGTAAACAGCCAAGAGACCCAGTACTTC.

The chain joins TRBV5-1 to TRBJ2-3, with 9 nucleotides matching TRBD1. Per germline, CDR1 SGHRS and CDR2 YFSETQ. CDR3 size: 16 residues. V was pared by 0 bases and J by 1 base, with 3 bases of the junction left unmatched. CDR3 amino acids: CASSLGTGGRTDTQYF. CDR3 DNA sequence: TGCGCCAGCAGCTTGGGCACAGGGGGCCGCACAGATACGCAGTATTTT.

This CDR3 is CASSSLWTGGGYTF. The CDR3 DNA reads TGTGCCAGCAGTTCCCTTTGGACAGGGGGAGGCTACACCTTC. The chain employs TRBV28 and TRBJ1-2; TRBD1 matches at 10 bases. J lost 8 bases, V lost 4 bases, and 7 bases had no gene match. The CDR3 is 14 residues long. Germline V gene lookup returns CDR1 MDHEN and CDR2 SYDVKM.

DNA of the CDR3: TGTGCCAGCAGCTTAGCACGGGGGCCGCTTTCACCCCTCCACTTT. This translates into CASSLARGPLSPLHF. The rearrangement joins TRBV11-3 to TRBJ1-6, with a tentative D call TRBD1 (6 bases). Trimming left V 1 base short and J 9 bases short, with 13 bases between. CDR3 length: 15 residues. Germline loops: CDR1 SGHNT, CDR2 YENEEA.

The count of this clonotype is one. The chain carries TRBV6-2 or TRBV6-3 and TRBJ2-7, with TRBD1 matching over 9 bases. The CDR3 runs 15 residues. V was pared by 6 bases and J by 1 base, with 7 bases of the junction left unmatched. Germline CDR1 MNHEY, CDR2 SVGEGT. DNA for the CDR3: TGTGCCAGCAGAGACCCCGGGACAGGGTCCTACGAGCAGTACTTC. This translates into CASRDPGTGSYEQYF.

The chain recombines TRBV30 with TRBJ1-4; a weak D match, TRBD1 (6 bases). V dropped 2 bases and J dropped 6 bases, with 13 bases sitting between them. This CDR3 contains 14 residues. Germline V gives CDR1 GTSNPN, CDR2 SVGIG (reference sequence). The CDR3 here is CAWSLGGDDEKLFF. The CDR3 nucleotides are TGTGCCTGGAGTTTAGGGGGAGATGATGAAAAACTGTTTTTT.

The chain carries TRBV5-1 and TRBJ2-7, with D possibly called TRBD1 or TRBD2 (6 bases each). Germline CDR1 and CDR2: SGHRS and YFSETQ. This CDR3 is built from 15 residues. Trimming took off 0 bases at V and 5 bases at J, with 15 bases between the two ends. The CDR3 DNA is TGCGCCAGCAGCTTGGCGGGGGACAACGCCCACGAGCAGTACTTC. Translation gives CASSLAGDNAHEQYF.

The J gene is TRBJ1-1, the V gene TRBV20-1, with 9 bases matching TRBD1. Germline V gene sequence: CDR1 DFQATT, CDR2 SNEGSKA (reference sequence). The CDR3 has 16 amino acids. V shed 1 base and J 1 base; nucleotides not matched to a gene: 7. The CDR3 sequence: CSARGGQGGRNTEAFF. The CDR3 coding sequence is TGCAGTGCTAGAGGGGGACAGGGAGGACGGAACACTGAAGCTTTCTTT.

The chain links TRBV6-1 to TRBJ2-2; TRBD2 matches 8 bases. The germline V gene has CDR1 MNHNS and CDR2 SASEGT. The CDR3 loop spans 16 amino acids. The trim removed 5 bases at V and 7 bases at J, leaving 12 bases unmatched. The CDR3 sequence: CASSRWTGGDIGELFF. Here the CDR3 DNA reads TGTGCCAGCAGTCGCTGGACGGGGGGGGACATCGGGGAGCTGTTTTTT.

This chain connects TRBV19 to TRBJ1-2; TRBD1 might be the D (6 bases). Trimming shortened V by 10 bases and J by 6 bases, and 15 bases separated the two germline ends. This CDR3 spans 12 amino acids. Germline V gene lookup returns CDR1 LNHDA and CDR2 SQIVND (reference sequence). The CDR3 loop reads CATNAQGDGYTF. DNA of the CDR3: TGTGCCACAAACGCACAGGGCGATGGCTACACCTTC.

CDR3 residues: CSVPTSGAWGETQYF. The CDR3 DNA sequence: TGCAGCGTTCCGACTAGCGGGGCTTGGGGAGAGACCCAGTACTTC. This sequence joins TRBV29-1 and TRBJ2-5, with TRBD2 identical over 11 bases. V was pared by 5 bases and J by 4 bases, with 9 bases of the junction left unmatched. Germline V gene lookup returns CDR1 SQVTM and CDR2 ANQGSEA. This CDR3 is 15 amino acids long.

CDR3 DNA sequence: TGTGCCAGCAGCGACCCAGGAGAGCCTTGGACGTCCCAGTACTTC. Translated, it gives CASSDPGEPWTSQYF. This chain uses TRBV5-4 with TRBJ2-5, with no clear D. V was cut by 4 bases and J by 9 bases, with 22 bases left in between. Germline CDR1 is SGHNT and CDR2 is YYREEE (reference sequence). The length of the CDR3 is 15 residues.

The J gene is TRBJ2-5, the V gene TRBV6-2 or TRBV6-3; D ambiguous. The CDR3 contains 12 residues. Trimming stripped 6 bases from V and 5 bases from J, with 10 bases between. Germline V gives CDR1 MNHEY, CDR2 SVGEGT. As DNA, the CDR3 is TGTGCCAGCAGCAACCTACGGGAGACCCAGTACTTC. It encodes CASSNLRETQYF.

For the CDR3, the DNA is TGTGCCAGCACCTCGACAGGGGCTGGGGCCAACGTCCTGACTTTC. Translated, it gives CASTSTGAGANVLTF. The chain has TRBV3-1 and TRBJ2-6; 8 bases are a match to TRBD1. Germline lookup yields CDR1 LGHDT and CDR2 YNNKEL (reference sequence). V gave up 7 bases and J gave up 2 bases; unmatched junction bases: 4. The CDR3 extends over 15 amino acids.

In DNA, the CDR3 is TGTGCCAGCAGCTTGACAGGGGGCGAAAACATTCAGTACTTC. It translates to CASSLTGGENIQYF. The gene calls are TRBV5-6 and TRBJ2-4; 9 bases fit TRBD1. CDR1 and CDR2 from the germline V gene are SGHDT and YYEEEE. This CDR3 spans 14 amino acids. The J segment lost 5 bases and the V segment lost 1 base, leaving 1 base of the junction unmatched. Based on the CDR3 plus reference TRBV5-6 and TRBJ2-4, the full variable domain is DAGVTQSPTHLIKTRGQQVTLRCSPKSGHDTVSWYQQALGQGPQFIFQYYEEEERQRGNFPDRFSGHQFPNYSSELNVNALLLGDSALYLCASSLTGGENIQYFGAGTRLSVL.

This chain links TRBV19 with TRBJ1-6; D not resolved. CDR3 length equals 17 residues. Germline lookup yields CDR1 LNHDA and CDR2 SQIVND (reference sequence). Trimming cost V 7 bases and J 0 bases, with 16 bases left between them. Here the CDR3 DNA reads TGTGCCAGTACCTCGATCTTGGGGAGCTCCTATAATTCACCCCTCCACTTT. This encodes CASTSILGSSYNSPLHF.

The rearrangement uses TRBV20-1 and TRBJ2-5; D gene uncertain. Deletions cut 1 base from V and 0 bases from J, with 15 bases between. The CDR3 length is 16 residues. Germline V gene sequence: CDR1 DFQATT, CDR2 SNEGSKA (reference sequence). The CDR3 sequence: CSARALSSPNQETQYF. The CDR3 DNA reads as TGCAGTGCTAGAGCCCTCTCTTCCCCCAACCAAGAGACCCAGTACTTC.

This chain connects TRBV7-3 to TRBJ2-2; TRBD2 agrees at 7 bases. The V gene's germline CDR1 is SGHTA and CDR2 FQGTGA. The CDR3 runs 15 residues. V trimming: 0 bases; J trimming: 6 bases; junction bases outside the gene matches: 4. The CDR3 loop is CASSLTPRGAGELFF. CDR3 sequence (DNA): TGTGCCAGCAGCTTAACCCCCCGGGGGGCCGGGGAGCTGTTTTTT.

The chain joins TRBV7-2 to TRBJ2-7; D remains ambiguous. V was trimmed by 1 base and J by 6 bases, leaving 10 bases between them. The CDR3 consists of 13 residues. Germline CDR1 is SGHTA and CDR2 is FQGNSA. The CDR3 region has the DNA TGTGCCAGCAGCTTAGTCGAGGTTTCCGAGCAGTACTTC. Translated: CASSLVEVSEQYF.